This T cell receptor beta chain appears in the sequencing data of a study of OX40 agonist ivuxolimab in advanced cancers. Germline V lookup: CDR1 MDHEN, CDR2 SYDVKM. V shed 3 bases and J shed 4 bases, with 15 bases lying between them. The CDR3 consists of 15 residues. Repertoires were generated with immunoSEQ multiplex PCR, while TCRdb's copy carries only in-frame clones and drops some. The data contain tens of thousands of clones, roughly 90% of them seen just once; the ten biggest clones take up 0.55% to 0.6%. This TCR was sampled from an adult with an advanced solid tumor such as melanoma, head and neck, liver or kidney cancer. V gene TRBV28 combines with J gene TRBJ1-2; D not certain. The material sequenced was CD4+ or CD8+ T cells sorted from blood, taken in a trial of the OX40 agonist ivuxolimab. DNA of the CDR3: TGTGCCAGCAGTTTTCTCCTCGAAACCGCCTATGGCTACACCTTC. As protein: CASSFLLETAYGYTF.